This is a list of T cell receptor beta chains from one sample in a study of response to subunit inactivated influenza vaccine. Each CDR3 protein gets one entry after TCRdb re-called the RT-PCR reads with MiXCR. The sample comprises under 800,000 distinct CDR3 sequences, about 15% of which are singletons, and 6.5% to 8.5% rests with the top ten. Sequencing was performed on PBMCs from blood, taken 14 days before vaccination. These receptors all come from a man aged 50 to 60 who received an inactivated influenza vaccine. CDR3s include the opening cysteine and the closing phenylalanine or tryptophan. Each record gives: V gene, D gene, clone size, J gene, CDR3 DNA, CDR3 protein. The D gene is left open where the match is weak. Only part of the rows carry a size: once, few, many, or a class if the clone is expanded.

v_call: TRBV7-8
d_call: NA
clone_size: NA
j_call: TRBJ2-5
cdr3_nt: TGTGCCAGCAGCGCGGGCGGGGCGGGGACCCAGTACTTC
cdr3_aa: CASSAGGAGTQYF

v_call: TRBV5-1
d_call: NA
clone_size: few
j_call: TRBJ1-1
cdr3_nt: TGCGCCAGCAGCGGGGACATGAACACTGAAGCTTTCTTT
cdr3_aa: CASSGDMNTEAFF

v_call: TRBV5-6
d_call: NA
clone_size: few
j_call: TRBJ1-2
cdr3_nt: TGTGCCAGCAGCTTGGTTGGGCCGGGTTACTATGGCTACACCTTC
cdr3_aa: CASSLVGPGYYGYTF

v_call: TRBV6-1
d_call: NA
clone_size: many
j_call: TRBJ1-6
cdr3_nt: TGTGCCAGCAGTCGGGAGAGGGGAGGTTCACCCCTCCACTTT
cdr3_aa: CASSRERGGSPLHF

v_call: TRBV5-6
d_call: NA
clone_size: NA
j_call: TRBJ2-7
cdr3_nt: TGTGCCAGCAGAAAAAGGGACGGCTCGTACGAGCAGTACTTC
cdr3_aa: CASRKRDGSYEQYF

v_call: TRBV24-1
d_call: NA
clone_size: many
j_call: TRBJ2-3
cdr3_nt: TGTGCCACCAGTGAGTCCAGGGATACAGATACGCAGTATTTT
cdr3_aa: CATSESRDTDTQYF

v_call: TRBV7-2
d_call: TRBD1
clone_size: many
j_call: TRBJ2-7
cdr3_nt: TGTGCCAGCAGATTAGACAGGGGCTACGAGCAGTACTTC
cdr3_aa: CASRLDRGYEQYF

v_call: TRBV12-3/TRBV12-4
d_call: NA
clone_size: NA
j_call: TRBJ2-6
cdr3_nt: TGTGCCAGCAGTTCTGGGATTAGGGGCTTCGGGGCCAACGTCCTGACTTTC
cdr3_aa: CASSSGIRGFGANVLTF

v_call: TRBV6-5
d_call: NA
clone_size: few
j_call: TRBJ1-1
cdr3_nt: TGTGCCAGCAGTTACTGGGCCCAAGGCACTGAAGCTTTCTTT
cdr3_aa: CASSYWAQGTEAFF

v_call: TRBV6-2/TRBV6-3
d_call: TRBD1
clone_size: NA
j_call: TRBJ2-3
cdr3_nt: TGTGCCAGCAGTTACAACCCGGGACAGGCTACAGATACGCAGTATTTT
cdr3_aa: CASSYNPGQATDTQYF

v_call: TRBV28
d_call: NA
clone_size: many
j_call: TRBJ1-1
cdr3_nt: TGTGCCAGCATTCTAACAGGGAGAATCGGAGACACTGAAGCTTTCTTT
cdr3_aa: CASILTGRIGDTEAFF

v_call: TRBV29-1
d_call: NA
clone_size: few
j_call: TRBJ2-5
cdr3_nt: TGCAGCGATGGGGGGACAGCCCAAGAGACCCAGTACTTC
cdr3_aa: CSDGGTAQETQYF

v_call: TRBV20-1
d_call: TRBD1
clone_size: NA
j_call: TRBJ2-3
cdr3_nt: TGCAGTGCCCGGACAGGGATTTCAGATACGCAGTATTTT
cdr3_aa: CSARTGISDTQYF

v_call: TRBV4-1
d_call: TRBD1
clone_size: many
j_call: TRBJ1-1
cdr3_nt: TGCGCCAGCAGCCAAGATCAGGGGGCAGGCACTGAAGCTTTCTTT
cdr3_aa: CASSQDQGAGTEAFF

v_call: TRBV12-3/TRBV12-4
d_call: NA
clone_size: few
j_call: TRBJ2-3
cdr3_nt: TGTGCCAGCAGTTTATTCGGGGTTAGCACAGATACGCAGTATTTT
cdr3_aa: CASSLFGVSTDTQYF

v_call: TRBV19
d_call: NA
clone_size: NA
j_call: TRBJ1-1
cdr3_nt: TGTGCCAGTACCCCCGTGGGGAACACTGAAGCTTTCTTT
cdr3_aa: CASTPVGNTEAFF

v_call: TRBV2
d_call: TRBD1
clone_size: few
j_call: TRBJ1-2
cdr3_nt: TGTGCCAGCAGCGGGGAGACAGGGGGTGGCTACACCTTC
cdr3_aa: CASSGETGGGYTF

v_call: TRBV7-9
d_call: NA
clone_size: NA
j_call: TRBJ2-1
cdr3_nt: TGTGCCAGCAGCTTATCGATACAAGCAGGGGTTGAGCAGTTCTTC
cdr3_aa: CASSLSIQAGVEQFF

v_call: TRBV20-1
d_call: NA
clone_size: many
j_call: TRBJ2-3
cdr3_nt: TGCAGTGCTAGAGATCTCGGAGGGAACACAGATACGCAGTATTTT
cdr3_aa: CSARDLGGNTDTQYF

v_call: TRBV10-3
d_call: NA
clone_size: few
j_call: TRBJ2-3
cdr3_nt: TGTGCCATCACGGCCAGGGAACCCACAGATACGCAGTATTTT
cdr3_aa: CAITAREPTDTQYF

v_call: TRBV20-1
d_call: NA
clone_size: many
j_call: TRBJ2-3
cdr3_nt: TGCAGTGCTAGAGTTGGTTCAATGGATACGCAGTATTTT
cdr3_aa: CSARVGSMDTQYF